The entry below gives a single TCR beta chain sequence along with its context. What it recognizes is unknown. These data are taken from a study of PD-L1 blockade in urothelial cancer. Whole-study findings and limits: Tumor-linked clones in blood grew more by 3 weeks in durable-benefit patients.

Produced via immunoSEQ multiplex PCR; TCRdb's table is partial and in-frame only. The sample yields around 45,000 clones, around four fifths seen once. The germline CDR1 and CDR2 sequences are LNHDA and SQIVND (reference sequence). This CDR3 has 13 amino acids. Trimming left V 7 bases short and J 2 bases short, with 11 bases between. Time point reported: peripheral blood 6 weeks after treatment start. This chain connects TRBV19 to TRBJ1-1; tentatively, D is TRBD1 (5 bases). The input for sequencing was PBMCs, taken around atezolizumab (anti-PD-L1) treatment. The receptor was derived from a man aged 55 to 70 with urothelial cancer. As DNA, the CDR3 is TGTGCCAGTAAAGGGGCAGATAACACTGAAGCTTTCTTT. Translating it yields CASKGADNTEAFF.